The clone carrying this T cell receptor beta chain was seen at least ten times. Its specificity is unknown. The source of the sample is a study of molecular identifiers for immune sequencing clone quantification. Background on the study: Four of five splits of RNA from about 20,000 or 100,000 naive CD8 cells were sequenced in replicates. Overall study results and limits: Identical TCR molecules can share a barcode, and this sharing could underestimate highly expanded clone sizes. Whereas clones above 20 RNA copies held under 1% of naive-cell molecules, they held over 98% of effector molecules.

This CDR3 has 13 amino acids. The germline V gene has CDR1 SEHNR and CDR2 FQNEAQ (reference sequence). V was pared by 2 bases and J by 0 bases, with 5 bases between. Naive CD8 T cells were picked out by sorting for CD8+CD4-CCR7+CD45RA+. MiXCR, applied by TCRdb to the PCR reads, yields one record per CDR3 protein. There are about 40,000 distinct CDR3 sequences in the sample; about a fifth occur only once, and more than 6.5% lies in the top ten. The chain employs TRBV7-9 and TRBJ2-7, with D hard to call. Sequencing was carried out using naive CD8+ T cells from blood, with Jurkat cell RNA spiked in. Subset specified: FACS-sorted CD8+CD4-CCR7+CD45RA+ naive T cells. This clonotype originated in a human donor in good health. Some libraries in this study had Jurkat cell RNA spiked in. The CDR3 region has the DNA TGTGCCAGCAGCTTACTTCTCTCCTACGAGCAGTACTTC. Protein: CASSLLLSYEQYF.